A single sample gave rise to the 14 T cell receptor beta chains below, sequenced in a study of T-cell memory formation after mild COVID-19. TCRdb re-analysed the 5' RACE reads in MiXCR, keeping a single row per CDR3 protein. The data contain over 10,000 distinct CDR3 sequences, about 17% of them singletons. Sequences were obtained from PBMCs or a T cell subset sorted from them (not recorded which). These receptor sequences come from a man aged 18 to 35 who had mild COVID-19 (a few samples of this study predate the infection). Cell type and time point are not known.

This clonotype was picked up many times. The chain joins TRBV27 to TRBJ2-1; D unclear. CDR3 size: 16 residues. The V and J ends lost 3 bases and 0 bases respectively, with 12 bases between them. Germline V gives CDR1 MNHEY, CDR2 SMNVEV (reference sequence). The CDR3 DNA reads TGTGCCAGCAGTTTGGTAGGCGCGGCCTCCTACAATGAGCAGTTCTTC. Its translation is CASSLVGAASYNEQFF.

The CDR3 sequence: CASSLRGGQETQYF. In DNA form, the CDR3 reads TGTGCCAGCAGTTTACGGGGCGGGCAAGAGACCCAGTACTTC. This chain links TRBV12-3 or TRBV12-4 with TRBJ2-5; possibly TRBD1 or TRBD2 for D (5 bases each). The CDR3 consists of 14 residues. Trimming took 2 bases from V and 2 from J, leaving 9 bases between them.

Ten or more counts support this clonotype. This chain connects TRBV3-1 to TRBJ2-1; no firm D call. This CDR3 region has 15 residues. With 0 bases removed from V and 3 bases from J, the gap between germline ends came to 9 bases. The germline gives CDR1 LGHDT, CDR2 YNNKEL (reference sequence). The CDR3 DNA follows: TGTGCCAGCAGCCAAGATTCCCCAGTCTACAATGAGCAGTTCTTC. Translation gives CASSQDSPVYNEQFF.

This clonotype was detected only a few times. J is TRBJ2-1 and V is TRBV20-1; 8 positions agree with TRBD1. The CDR3 covers 16 residues. V shed 6 bases, J shed 1 base, and the junction held 11 bases outside the gene matches. Germline values: CDR1 DFQATT, CDR2 SNEGSKA (reference sequence). CDR3 DNA sequence: TGCAGTGCCCCCAGGACAGGGCTTGGGTCCTACAATGAGCAGTTCTTC. This translates into CSAPRTGLGSYNEQFF.

This clonotype was seen many times. This chain joins TRBV7-8 and TRBJ1-1; no clear D. Per germline, CDR1 SGHVS and CDR2 FQNEAQ. V was pared by 5 bases and J by 0 bases, with 13 bases between. The CDR3 loop spans 15 amino acids. The CDR3 coding sequence is TGTGCCAGCAGCCCATACCTTCTGATGAACACTGAAGCTTTCTTT. Its protein is CASSPYLLMNTEAFF.

There are many counts of this clonotype. This chain joins TRBV4-3 and TRBJ1-4; maybe TRBD1 (6 bases). Trimming cost V 0 bases and J 5 bases, with 16 bases left between them. The CDR3 consists of 17 residues. Per the germline V gene, CDR1 is LGHNA and CDR2 is YSLEER. CDR3 sequence (DNA): TGCGCCAGCAGCCAAGAGACCCGTGGACAGTCAAATGAAAAACTGTTTTTT. Amino acids: CASSQETRGQSNEKLFF.

The V call is TRBV6-5, the J call TRBJ2-7; D not resolved. This CDR3 comprises 12 residues. Trimming left V 6 bases short and J 3 bases short, with 9 bases between. Germline values: CDR1 MNHEY, CDR2 SVGAGI. The DNA of the CDR3 is TGTGCCAGCAGGGACGTAGACTACGAGCAGTACTTC. Amino acids: CASRDVDYEQYF.

Many counts were recorded for this clonotype. This chain joins TRBV18 and TRBJ2-2; D may be TRBD1 (6 bases). Germline V gene data show CDR1 as KGHSH and CDR2 as LQKENI. The V end was cut by 2 bases, the J end by 2 bases, with 12 bases between. The CDR3 is 16 amino acids. DNA for the CDR3: TGTGCCAGCTCACCAATCAGGGGTCAAAACACCGGGGAGCTGTTTTTT. The encoded protein is CASSPIRGQNTGELFF.

The gene calls are TRBV10-3 and TRBJ2-7, with D possibly being TRBD2 (5 bases). The V and J ends lost 0 bases and 7 bases respectively, with 19 bases between them. The CDR3 is made up of 16 amino acids. The germline V gene has CDR1 ENHRY and CDR2 SYGVKD. As DNA, the CDR3 is TGTGCCATCAGTGAGTCGGGCGGCTCCCCCGAGGGTGAGCAGTACTTC. It codes for CAISESGGSPEGEQYF.

This clonotype was detected many times. The V call is TRBV6-5, the J call TRBJ2-2; no definite D call. V dropped 4 bases and J dropped 5 bases, with 5 bases sitting between them. Germline CDR1 reads MNHEY; CDR2 reads SVGAGI. The CDR3 is made up of 12 amino acids. The CDR3 coding sequence is TGTGCCAGCAGTTTGTATACCGGGGAGCTGTTTTTT. It codes for CASSLYTGELFF.

This clonotype appeared many times. The rearrangement links TRBV11-2 to TRBJ2-1; D uncertain. V lost 3 bases and J lost 3, with 6 bases in between. The V gene's germline CDR1 is SGHAT and CDR2 FQNNGV. The CDR3 runs 13 residues. Here the CDR3 DNA reads TGTGCCAGCAGCTTGGCTCTCTACAATGAGCAGTTCTTC. Translated, it gives CASSLALYNEQFF.

At least ten counts were recorded for this clonotype. The V gene is TRBV9, the J gene TRBJ2-7; 9 positions agree with TRBD1. V trimming: 0 bases; J trimming: 2 bases; junction bases outside the gene matches: 3. CDR1 is SGDLS and CDR2 is YYNGEE in the germline V gene. This CDR3 has 15 residues. The CDR3 region is CASSVEWTGAYEQYF. In DNA form, the CDR3 reads TGTGCCAGCAGCGTAGAGTGGACAGGGGCCTACGAGCAGTACTTC.

This clonotype was picked up many times. The chain uses TRBV4-1 and TRBJ2-7, with a possible D match to TRBD1 (5 bases). Germline lookup yields CDR1 MGHRA and CDR2 YSYEKL. V lost 4 bases to trimming and J lost 1 base, with 8 bases between them. The CDR3 runs to 13 residues. In DNA form, the CDR3 reads TGCGCCAGCAGCCCCCCAGGGTCCTACGAGCAGTACTTC. Its protein is CASSPPGSYEQYF.

As for this clonotype: A much larger clone differs from this one at a single base, so this may be a read error. CDR3 amino acids: CASSAQCRTSTNYGYTF. The CDR3 DNA reads as TGTGCCAGCAGCGCCCAATGTAGGACTTCAACTAACTATGGCTACACCTTC. The chain joins TRBV7-9 to TRBJ1-2; no reliable D call. V was shortened by 5 bases and J by 0 bases, with 19 bases between the two germline ends. The CDR3 length is 17 residues. Germline CDR1 and CDR2: SEHNR and FQNEAQ (reference sequence).